Shown below are 21 T cell receptor beta chains from a single sample sequenced in a study of shared clonotypes between healthy human individuals. Naivety among CD8 cells was defined by CD45RO negativity and positive CCR7 selection, thereby excluding terminally differentiated effector memory CD45RA+ cells. Sequencing used immunoSEQ multiplex PCR; TCRdb keeps in-frame clones, though not all of them. The sample includes about 2.2 million clones, just under 95% of them seen just once. The sample comprised naive CD8+ T cells from PBMCs. These receptors all come from a man between 18 and 29 years old in good health. Some clones in this sample may be carry-over from other donors' samples.

The rearrangement uses TRBV5-4 and TRBJ2-1; D gene unclear. Germline V gives CDR1 SGHNT, CDR2 YYREEE (reference sequence). The CDR3 has 11 amino acids. V dropped 0 bases and J dropped 9 bases, with 4 bases sitting between them. This chain's CDR3 is CASSLDLEQFF. In nucleotides, the CDR3 is TGTGCCAGCAGCTTGGATCTTGAGCAGTTCTTC.

The chain joins TRBV6-5 to TRBJ2-7; D is unresolved. Trimming cost V 2 bases and J 1 base, with 9 bases left between them. Germline CDR1 is MNHEY and CDR2 is SVGAGI. The CDR3 is made up of 14 amino acids. CDR3 sequence reads: CASSYRSGSYEQYF. The CDR3 region has the DNA TGTGCCAGCAGTTACCGCTCCGGATCCTACGAGCAGTACTTC.

The V call is TRBV5-8, the J call TRBJ2-5; 7 nucleotides agree with TRBD2. Germline V gene data show CDR1 as SGHTS and CDR2 as YDEGEE. This CDR3 contains 15 residues. V gave up 0 bases and J gave up 6 bases; unmatched junction bases: 8. In DNA, the CDR3 is TGTGCCAGCAGCTTGGAGGTGGGAGGGTGGAAGACCCAGTACTTC. Translated: CASSLEVGGWKTQYF.

V is TRBV13 and J is TRBJ2-3; 7 bases match TRBD1. Germline CDR1 and CDR2: PRHDT and FYEKMQ (reference sequence). The CDR3 runs to 15 residues. With V trimmed by 5 bases and J by 1 base, 6 bases remained unmatched. CDR3 sequence: CASSVPGQRTDTQYF. The CDR3 DNA sequence: TGTGCCAGCAGCGTCCCGGGACAGCGCACAGATACGCAGTATTTT. Full variable domain (outside the CDR3, taken from reference TRBV13 and TRBJ2-3): AAGVIQSPRHLIKEKRETATLKCYPIPRHDTVYWYQQGPGQDPQFLISFYEKMQSDKGSIPDRFSAQQFSDYHSELNMSSLELGDSALYFCASSVPGQRTDTQYFGPGTRLTVL.

The chain employs TRBV5-1 and TRBJ2-7; 14 nucleotides align to TRBD2. V was pared by 2 bases and J by 2 bases, with 6 bases of the junction left unmatched. This CDR3 is built from 17 residues. CDR1 SGHRS and CDR2 YFSETQ come from the germline V gene. The CDR3 DNA reads TGCGCCAGCAGCTTCGGGACTAGCGGGAGAATGGCCTACGAGCAGTACTTC. This sequence encodes CASSFGTSGRMAYEQYF.

Remarks on this clone: The same CDR3 can be traced to other DNA sequences in this sample. The J gene is TRBJ2-1, the V gene TRBV6-5; TRBD2 agrees at 7 bases. The V gene's germline CDR1 is MNHEY and CDR2 SVGAGI. Losses at the gene ends were 0 bases for V and 0 bases for J; bases not matched to a gene: 2. The CDR3 consists of 16 residues. The CDR3 loop reads CASSYSRGSSYNEQFF. The CDR3 coding sequence is TGTGCCAGCAGTTACTCCCGCGGGAGCTCCTACAATGAGCAGTTCTTC.

The chain uses TRBV27 and TRBJ2-7, with a possible D match to TRBD2 (6 bases). This CDR3 has 14 residues. Trimming pared 6 bases from V and 4 bases from J, leaving 16 bases between. In germline, CDR1 is MNHEY, CDR2 SMNVEV (reference sequence). DNA for the CDR3: TGTGCCAGCAGGGAGGGGACTCTAGGATACGAGCAGTACTTC. It is translated as CASREGTLGYEQYF.

The V call is TRBV15, the J call TRBJ2-5, with D perhaps matching TRBD1 or TRBD2 (6 bases each). The germline gives CDR1 LNHNV, CDR2 YYDKDF (reference sequence). The CDR3 consists of 17 residues. The V gene lost 5 bases and the J gene lost 4 bases, with 23 bases spanning the gap. The CDR3 reads CATSPRTRRDMVETQYF. The CDR3 DNA reads TGTGCCACCAGCCCCCGAACGAGGAGGGACATGGTAGAGACCCAGTACTTC. Based on the CDR3 plus reference TRBV15 and TRBJ2-5, the full variable domain is DAMVIQNPRYQVTQFGKPVTLSCSQTLNHNVMYWYQQKSSQAPKLLFHYYDKDFNNEADTPDNFQSRRPNTSFCFLDIRSPGLGDTAMYLCATSPRTRRDMVETQYFGPGTRLLVL.

This clone came up once. The V and J genes are TRBV28 and TRBJ2-7; D perhaps matches TRBD1 (7 bases). V dropped 10 bases and J dropped 3 bases, with 22 bases sitting between them. Germline lookup yields CDR1 MDHEN and CDR2 SYDVKM. CDR3 size: 15 residues. The CDR3 DNA follows: TGTGCCACATCCTCCCTCCCAGGGGGGAGCTACGAGCAGTACTTC. Translated, it gives CATSSLPGGSYEQYF.

This chain connects TRBV28 to TRBJ2-3; D is possibly TRBD2 (6 bases). This CDR3 has 15 amino acids. The V gene lost 3 bases and the J gene lost 5 bases, with 15 bases spanning the gap. Germline V gene lookup returns CDR1 MDHEN and CDR2 SYDVKM. The DNA for the CDR3 is TGTGCCAGCAGTTTCAATTTGCGGGGCAAAGATACGCAGTATTTT. Its protein product is CASSFNLRGKDTQYF.

The V gene is TRBV18, the J gene TRBJ2-2, with D possibly being TRBD1 (6 bases). V was shortened by 2 bases and J by 4 bases, with 14 bases between the two germline ends. This CDR3 spans 16 amino acids. The germline V gene has CDR1 KGHSH and CDR2 LQKENI. CDR3 sequence (DNA): TGTGCCAGCTCACCAAGTCACCAGGGGCTCACCGGGGAGCTGTTTTTT. It encodes CASSPSHQGLTGELFF.

V usage is TRBV6-6 and J usage is TRBJ1-4; perhaps TRBD1 as D (5 bases). Germline values: CDR1 MNHNY, CDR2 SVGAGI (reference sequence). The length of the CDR3 is 14 residues. V was clipped by 0 bases and J by 12 bases, with 14 bases between them. DNA for the CDR3: TGTGCCAGCAGTTACTCGCGAGGGGCCAATGAACTGTTTTTT. Translating it yields CASSYSRGANELFF.

The chain recombines TRBV4-3 with TRBJ1-4; D is undetermined. Germline-derived CDR1 and CDR2 are LGHNA and YSLEER. CDR3 size: 14 residues. Trimming removed 0 bases at V and 7 bases at J, with 9 bases between. The CDR3 protein is CASSQDIKFEKLFF. CDR3 nucleotides: TGCGCCAGCAGCCAAGATATCAAGTTTGAAAAACTGTTTTTT.

The rearrangement uses TRBV5-1 and TRBJ2-1; D is possibly TRBD2 (5 bases). The germline V gene encodes CDR1 SGHRS and CDR2 YFSETQ. This CDR3 region has 16 residues. V dropped 0 bases and J dropped 4 bases, with 14 bases sitting between them. Here the CDR3 DNA reads TGCGCCAGCAGCTTGGCCTCGAGAGCGGATTACAATGAGCAGTTCTTC. It specifies CASSLASRADYNEQFF. Full variable domain (missing parts from reference TRBV5-1 and TRBJ2-1): KAGVTQTPRYLIKTRGQQVTLSCSPISGHRSVSWYQQTPGQGLQFLFEYFSETQRNKGNFPGRFSGRQFSNSRSEMNVSTLELGDSALYLCASSLASRADYNEQFFGPGTRLTVL.

The gene calls are TRBV11-2 and TRBJ2-1, with D unresolved. Trimming removed 2 bases from V and 6 bases from J, with 8 bases in between. CDR3 length equals 13 residues. The germline V gene has CDR1 SGHAT and CDR2 FQNNGV. This CDR3 is CASSLITGNEQFF. The DNA for the CDR3 is TGTGCCAGCAGCTTAATAACGGGCAATGAGCAGTTCTTC.

Remarks on this clone: This specimen includes other DNA sequences encoding the same CDR3. The chain combines TRBV29-1 with TRBJ1-1; D ambiguous. The CDR3 totals 10 residues. Trimming removed 1 base from V and 8 bases from J, with 5 bases in between. Germline CDR1 and CDR2: SQVTM and ANQGSEA. CDR3 nucleotide sequence: TGCAGCGTTGAAGGGGGAGAAGCTTTCTTT. Its protein is CSVEGGEAFF.

The CDR3: CASSLVAAASGNTIYF. The CDR3 nucleotides are TGTGCCAGCAGCTTAGTGGCGGCAGCCTCTGGAAACACCATATATTTT. J is TRBJ1-3 and V is TRBV7-6; D is undetermined. V lost 1 base and J 0 bases, leaving 10 bases between the germline ends. The CDR3 is 16 residues long. Germline assignment: CDR1 SGHVS and CDR2 FNYEAQ. Full variable domain (missing parts from reference TRBV7-6 and TRBJ1-3): GAGVSQSPRYKVTKRGQDVALRCDPISGHVSLYWYRQALGQGPEFLTYFNYEAQQDKSGLPNDRFSAERPEGSISTLTIQRTEQRDSAMYRCASSLVAAASGNTIYFGEGSWLTVV.

This chain links TRBV19 with TRBJ2-1; 7 bases fit TRBD2. Germline V gives CDR1 LNHDA, CDR2 SQIVND (reference sequence). V was clipped by 3 bases and J by 6 bases; unmatched bases: 8. The CDR3 covers 15 residues. The chain's CDR3 is CASSMGLAVRNEQFF. CDR3 nucleotide sequence: TGTGCCAGTAGTATGGGGCTAGCGGTCCGCAATGAGCAGTTCTTC.

The chain combines TRBV27 with TRBJ1-5, with 7 bases identical to TRBD1. The germline gives CDR1 MNHEY, CDR2 SMNVEV (reference sequence). V shed 0 bases and J 1 base; nucleotides not matched to a gene: 3. CDR3 length equals 16 residues. Here the CDR3 reads CASSLSSRGSNQPQHF. CDR3 in DNA: TGTGCCAGCAGTTTATCCTCCAGGGGGAGCAATCAGCCCCAGCATTTT.

Notes on this clone: The sample holds other DNA sequences that translate to the same CDR3. The rearrangement joins TRBV7-9 to TRBJ2-7; D unresolved. CDR1 is SEHNR, CDR2 FQNEAQ, per germline (reference sequence). V was clipped by 5 bases and J by 3 bases, with 5 bases between them. There are 11 residues in the CDR3. The CDR3 loop reads CASSINYEQYF. The CDR3 region has the DNA TGTGCCAGCAGCATTAACTACGAGCAGTACTTC.

The gene calls are TRBV28 and TRBJ2-1, with D tentatively TRBD2 (6 bases). Trimming took 5 bases from V and 4 from J, leaving 18 bases between them. Germline CDR1 is MDHEN and CDR2 is SYDVKM. The CDR3 length is 16 residues. The DNA of the CDR3 is TGTGCCAGCAGTACCAAACGACTAGTGGGATACAATGAGCAGTTCTTC. Translated: CASSTKRLVGYNEQFF. The variable domain in full, with the rest retrieved from reference TRBV28 and TRBJ2-1, is DVKVTQSSRYLVKRTGEKVFLECVQDMDHENMFWYRQDPGLGLRLIYFSYDVKMKEKGDIPEGYSVSREKKERFSLILESASTNQTSMYLCASSTKRLVGYNEQFFGPGTRLTVL.